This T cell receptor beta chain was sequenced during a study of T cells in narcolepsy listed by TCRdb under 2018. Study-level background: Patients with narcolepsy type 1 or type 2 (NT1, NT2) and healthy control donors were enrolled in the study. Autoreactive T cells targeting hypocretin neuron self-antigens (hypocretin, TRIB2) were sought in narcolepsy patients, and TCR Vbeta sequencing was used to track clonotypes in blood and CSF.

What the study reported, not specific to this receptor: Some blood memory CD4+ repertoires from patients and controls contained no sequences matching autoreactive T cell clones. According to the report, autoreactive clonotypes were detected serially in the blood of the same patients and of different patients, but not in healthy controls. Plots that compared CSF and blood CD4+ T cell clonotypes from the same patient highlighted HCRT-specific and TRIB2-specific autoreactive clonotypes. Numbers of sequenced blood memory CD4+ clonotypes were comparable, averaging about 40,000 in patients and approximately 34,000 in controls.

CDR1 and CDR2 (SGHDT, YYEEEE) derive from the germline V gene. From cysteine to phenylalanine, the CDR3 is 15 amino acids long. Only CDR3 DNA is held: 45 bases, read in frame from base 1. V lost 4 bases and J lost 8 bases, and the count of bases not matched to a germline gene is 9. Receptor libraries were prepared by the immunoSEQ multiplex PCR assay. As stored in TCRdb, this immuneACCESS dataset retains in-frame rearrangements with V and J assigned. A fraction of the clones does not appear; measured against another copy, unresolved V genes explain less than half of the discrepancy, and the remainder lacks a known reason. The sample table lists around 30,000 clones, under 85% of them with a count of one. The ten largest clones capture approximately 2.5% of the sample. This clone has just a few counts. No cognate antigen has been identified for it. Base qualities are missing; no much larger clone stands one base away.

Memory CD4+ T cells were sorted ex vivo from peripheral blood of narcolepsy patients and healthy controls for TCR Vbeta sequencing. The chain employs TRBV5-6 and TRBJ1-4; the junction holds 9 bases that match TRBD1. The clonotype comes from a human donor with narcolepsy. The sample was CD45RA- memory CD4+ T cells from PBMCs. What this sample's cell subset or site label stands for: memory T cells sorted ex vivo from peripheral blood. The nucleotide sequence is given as TGTGCCAGCAGCCCTTTACAGGGGGCGGGGGAAAAACTGTTTTTT. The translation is CASSPLQGAGEKLFF.